The T cell receptor (beta chain) described here comes from a study of T-cell reconstitution after alpha-beta-depleted transplantation in children. A library of TCRbeta sequences, prepared with unique molecular identifiers, was generated. TCRdb re-called the PCR reads with MiXCR, one entry per CDR3 protein. Altogether approximately 34,000 distinct CDR3 sequences are present, 5% to 7% being singletons, with the ten largest covering about a quarter. Findings and limits, study-wide: There were some patients whose high TCRbeta diversity at day 60 came from surviving recipient T cells and thymic progenitors. Diversity and T-cell counts at one year after transplant derived mostly from new T cells. It was reported that alpha-beta T cells came from several hundred expanded graft clones (about two months after transplant).

This clonotype was seen more than once but under ten times. Its antigen is as yet unknown. Germline loops: CDR1 SGHTA, CDR2 FQGNSA. The length of the CDR3 is 14 residues. V lost 1 base to trimming and J lost 9 bases, with 13 bases between them. The chain couples TRBV7-2 to TRBJ2-1; a possible D gene is TRBD2 (6 bases). Specimen: peripheral blood, collected 60 days after TCRalphabeta/CD19-depleted stem cell transplant. The TCR originated in a child in the first two years of life who had a stem cell transplant for acute myeloid leukemia, so the T cells may come from the graft donor. The CDR3 DNA follows: TGTGCCAGCAGCTTAGGGTCGGGAGTTCTTGAGCAGTTCTTC. It encodes CASSLGSGVLEQFF. Filled out from reference TRBV7-2 and TRBJ2-1, the complete variable domain reads GAGVSQSPSNKVTEKGKDVELRCDPISGHTALYWYRQSLGQGLEFLIYFQGNSAPDKSGLPSDRFSAERTGGSVSTLTIQRTQQEDSAVYLCASSLGSGVLEQFFGPGTRLTVL.